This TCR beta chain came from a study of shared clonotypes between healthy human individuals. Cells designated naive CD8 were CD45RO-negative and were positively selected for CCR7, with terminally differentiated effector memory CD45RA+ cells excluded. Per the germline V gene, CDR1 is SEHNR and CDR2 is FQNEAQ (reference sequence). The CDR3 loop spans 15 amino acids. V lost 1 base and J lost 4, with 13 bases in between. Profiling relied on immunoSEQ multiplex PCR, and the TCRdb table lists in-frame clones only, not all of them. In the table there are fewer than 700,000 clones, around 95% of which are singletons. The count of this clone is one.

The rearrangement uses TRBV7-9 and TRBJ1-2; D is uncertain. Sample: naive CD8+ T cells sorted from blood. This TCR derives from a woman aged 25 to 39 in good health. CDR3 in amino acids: CASSLDGGLSYGYTF. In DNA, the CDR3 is TGTGCCAGCAGCTTAGATGGAGGGCTCAGCTATGGCTACACCTTC.